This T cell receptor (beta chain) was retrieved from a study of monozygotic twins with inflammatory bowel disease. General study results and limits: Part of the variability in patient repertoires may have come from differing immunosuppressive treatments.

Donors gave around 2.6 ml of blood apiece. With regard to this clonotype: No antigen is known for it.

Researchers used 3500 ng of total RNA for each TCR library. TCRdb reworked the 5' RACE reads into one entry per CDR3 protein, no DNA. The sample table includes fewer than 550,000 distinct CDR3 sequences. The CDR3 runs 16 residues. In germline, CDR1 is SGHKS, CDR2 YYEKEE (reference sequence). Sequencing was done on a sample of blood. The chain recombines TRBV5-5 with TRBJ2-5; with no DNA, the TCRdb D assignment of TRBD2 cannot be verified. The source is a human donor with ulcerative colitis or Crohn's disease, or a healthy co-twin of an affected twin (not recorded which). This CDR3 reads CASSSLGLAGGETQYF.